Here is one T cell receptor beta chain with its context. This clonotype was observed many times. Its antigen specificity is not known. No base quality values were provided; no much bigger clone lies one nucleotide off. The germline V gene specifies LGHNA as CDR1 and YNFKEQ as CDR2. The CDR3, cysteine through phenylalanine, is 18 amino acids long. Of all the DNA, just the CDR3 is kept, 54 bases in frame from base 1. For this chain, trimming is 1 base at the V end and 1 base at the J end, and the number of junction bases without a gene match is 12. The ophthalmopathy patients had moderately to severely active disease, with a Clinical Activity Score of 3 or higher, a NOSPECS grade of 4 or higher, and a disease duration of less than 3 months. Anyone with other autoimmune diseases, uncontrolled infections, pregnancy or lactation was excluded from the study. Clinical symptoms, serum thyroxine, TRAb, thyroid ultrasound and orbital computed tomography formed the basis of the diagnosis. Using Ficoll-Paque density gradient centrifugation, PBMCs were isolated from about 9.4 ml of fresh peripheral blood. Total RNA was extracted with Trizol reagent and quality-checked on an Agilent 2100 Bioanalyzer.

The sample comes from a study of Graves' ophthalmopathy and Graves' hyperthyroidism (dated by TCRdb to the late 2010s). A note on the overall study: Peripheral blood was collected before any treatment was given, at the time of initial diagnosis. To explore V-J signatures that distinguish ophthalmopathy from hyperthyroidism, a discovery set of about a hundred patients was enrolled, made up of 40 to 45 with ophthalmopathy and some 60 with stable hyperthyroidism. In total, 135 blood samples were TCR-sequenced: 40 to 45 ophthalmopathy, 75 hyperthyroidism and about 17 hyperthyroidism-to-ophthalmopathy patients. The study used signatures of the TCR beta repertoire to tell Graves' ophthalmopathy apart from Graves' hyperthyroidism and to predict which patients would progress to ophthalmopathy. For independent validation, a separate cohort was made up of approximately 19 hyperthyroidism patients plus 17 patients who later progressed from hyperthyroidism to ophthalmopathy. In five to seven hyperthyroidism patients, the T-cell repertoire of thyroid tissue was compared with the T-cell repertoire of blood. Once sampling was done, hyperthyroidism patients were given methimazole at a starting dose of 30 mg daily, while ophthalmopathy patients were given high-dose intravenous methylprednisolone. For training and testing, the approximately 92 patients in the discovery cohort were randomly divided in a 7:3 ratio.

On the study overall, not on this receptor specifically: Sample size was not predetermined statistically, and investigators were not blinded to group allocation. In validation, the model predicted ophthalmopathy progression with over 60% sensitivity and approximately 75% specificity; 12 predicted patients were CT-confirmed with GO in a median of 6.5 months. Most expanded thyroid clonotypes with frequency above 0.001 were also detected in blood, suggesting blood repertoires may reflect the thyroid immune response. Ophthalmopathy was separated from stable hyperthyroidism by the 13-signature model with around 89% sensitivity and less than 82% specificity in cross-validation and with 80%/75% in the test set.

TCR beta CDR3 regions were amplified from RNA transcripts for repertoire sequencing. HTBI primers and the Qiagen OneStep RT-PCR kit were used in a first-round RT-PCR, which was followed by a second-round multiplex PCR, size selection and purification. Sequencing of the libraries was carried out on an Illumina HiSeq2000 in paired-end mode with 100 bp reads. The original methods were these. SOAPnuke was used for read processing, and reads with adapters, uncalled bases, a mean Phred below 15, or no exact constant-primer or identifier match were discarded. High-quality paired reads were merged with COPE v1.2.5. Each unique nucleotide sequence was treated as a clonotype, and MiTCR v1.1 was used to align the clonotypes to the IMGT TRB V, D and J references. Analysis was restricted to V-J combinations with a frequency above 0.0001, which covered roughly 99% of repertoires. For each V-J combination, a TCR clonal expansion and chaos score was defined as F50 clonal expansion divided by the chaos observed in the TCRdist matrix. Welch's t-statistics and random forest were used to reduce the features to about a dozen V-J combinations, which were then used as input to a naive Bayes classifier. The Morisita-Horn index was used to measure how similar the thyroid and blood repertoires were. TCRdb handled the public reads itself, with Q25 trimming in fastp and clone calling in MiXCR, and kept productive beta chains. All rows with the same CDR3 protein become a single entry with the most common DNA and genes. Here the V and J calls rest on TCRdb's processing, not on the authors' analysis. The sample table shows about 220,000 distinct CDR3 sequences, and around a fifth are seen once. Roughly 44% of the sample goes to the ten largest clones.

The source material was peripheral blood. The source is a woman aged 45-60 years with Graves' ophthalmopathy. Donor details come from another sample of the same person, matched by shared clones. Recombination linked TRBV4-2 to TRBJ2-7, with 8 bases in between that match TRBD2. The sequenced DNA is TGTGCCAGCAGCCAAGGGTCCCTGTGGCGGGAGGATTCCTACGAGCAGTACTTC. Translated, it gives CASSQGSLWREDSYEQYF.